A selection of T cell receptor beta chains follows, all from one sample in a study of T cells in Graves' hyperthyroidism and ophthalmopathy. Using its own MiXCR run on the multiplex PCR reads, TCRdb lists one record per CDR3 protein. This sample yields about 460,000 distinct CDR3 sequences, of which about 20% are seen a single time; approximately 49% belongs to the top ten. The sequenced sample consisted of blood. The source of these receptors is a woman in her seventies with Graves' ophthalmopathy. CDR3s include the opening cysteine and the closing phenylalanine or tryptophan. The D gene is left open where the match is weak. Some rows mark clone size as missing; the rest say once, few, many or name a class of expanded clone.

j_call | d_call | v_call | clone_size | cdr3_aa | cdr3_nt
TRBJ1-2 | . | TRBV7-2 | many | CASSYRMVGYTF | TGTGCCAGCAGCTACAGGATGGTTGGCTACACCTTC
TRBJ2-3 | TRBD1 | TRBV27 | few | CASSSLTGVHTDTQYF | TGTGCCAGCAGTTCTTTGACAGGGGTCCACACAGATACGCAGTATTTT
TRBJ1-5 | . | TRBV20-1 | . | CSASRLNSNQPQHF | TGCAGTGCTAGTCGACTGAATAGCAATCAGCCCCAGCATTTT
TRBJ2-1 | . | TRBV12-3/TRBV12-4 | many | CASSPQGLSSYNEQFF | TGTGCCAGCAGTCCCCAAGGACTTTCGTCCTACAATGAGCAGTTCTTC
TRBJ2-3 | . | TRBV6-1 | . | CASSTSFTDTQYF | TGTGCCAGCAGTACTTCTTTCACAGATACGCAGTATTTT
TRBJ1-1 | . | TRBV6-5 | . | CASSYSPGGVLNTEAFF | TGTGCCAGCAGTTACTCTCCGGGGGGGGTTTTGAACACTGAAGCTTTCTTT
TRBJ1-2 | . | TRBV12-3/TRBV12-4 | many | CASRETVNYGYTF | TGTGCCAGCAGAGAGACAGTTAACTATGGCTACACCTTC
TRBJ1-2 | . | TRBV20-1 | many | CSAYGGGGSYTF | TGCAGTGCGTATGGCGGGGGCGGTAGCTACACCTTC
TRBJ2-4 | . | TRBV30 | . | CAWRRASNYDKNIQYF | TGTGCCTGGAGAAGAGCGAGCAACTACGACAAAAACATTCAGTACTTC
TRBJ2-7 | . | TRBV18 | . | CASSPQGTYEQYF | TGTGCCAGCTCACCACAGGGTACCTACGAGCAGTACTTC
TRBJ2-5 | TRBD2 | TRBV9 | . | CASSVATSGETQYF | TGTGCCAGCAGCGTAGCGACTAGCGGGGAGACCCAGTACTTC
TRBJ2-2 | . | TRBV29-1 | . | CSVDMGPPGELFF | TGCAGCGTTGATATGGGACCCCCAGGGGAGCTGTTTTTT
TRBJ2-1 | TRBD2 | TRBV2 | many | CASSPRGAGGPNEQFF | TGTGCCAGCAGCCCACGCGGGGCGGGAGGGCCCAATGAGCAGTTCTTC
TRBJ2-1 | TRBD2 | TRBV2 | many | CASSYPSGLYNEQFF | TGTGCCAGCAGTTATCCTAGCGGCCTCTACAATGAGCAGTTCTTC
TRBJ2-6 | TRBD2 | TRBV7-9 | . | CASMGRARSHSGANVLTF | TGTGCCAGCATGGGGAGGGCCCGCTCCCACTCTGGGGCCAACGTCCTGACTTTC
TRBJ2-1 | TRBD1 | TRBV6-2/TRBV6-3 | . | CASRPTGSSYNEQFF | TGTGCCAGCAGACCGACAGGGAGCTCCTACAATGAGCAGTTCTTC
TRBJ2-3 | . | TRBV11-2 | many | CASSLEASGTDTQYF | TGTGCCAGCAGCTTAGAGGCTAGCGGCACAGATACGCAGTATTTT
TRBJ1-2 | . | TRBV2 | . | CARGRRVGGYTF | TGTGCCAGGGGGCGCAGGGTGGGAGGCTACACCTTC
TRBJ1-1 | . | TRBV3-1 | . | CASNSAENTEAFF | TGTGCCAGCAATTCGGCAGAGAACACTGAAGCTTTCTTT
TRBJ2-1 | . | TRBV20-1 | . | CSANRVGAYNEQFF | TGCAGTGCTAACCGGGTGGGGGCTTACAATGAGCAGTTCTTC
TRBJ2-1 | TRBD1 | TRBV7-7 | . | CASSLDRGDEQFF | TGTGCTAGCAGCTTAGACAGGGGCGATGAGCAGTTCTTC
TRBJ2-2 | TRBD1 | TRBV28 | . | CASMTGGEPTGELFF | TGTGCCAGCATGACAGGGGGCGAACCCACCGGGGAGCTGTTTTTT
TRBJ2-7 | TRBD2 | TRBV6-2/TRBV6-3 | many | CASSMHTTSGTSYEQYF | TGTGCCAGCAGCATGCATACGACTAGCGGGACTTCCTACGAGCAGTACTTC
TRBJ1-3 | . | TRBV6-2/TRBV6-3 | . | CASGGGTTSGNTIYF | TGTGCCAGCGGGGGAGGAACAACTAGTGGAAACACCATATATTTT
TRBJ1-6 | . | TRBV30 | few | CAWSSTTRVSPLHF | TGTGCCTGGAGTTCGACCACCCGAGTTTCACCCCTCCACTTT
TRBJ2-7 | . | TRBV27 | once | CASSFRQNYKQYF | TGTGCCAGCAGTTTTCGGCAGAACTACAAGCAGTACTTC
TRBJ1-1 | TRBD1 | TRBV6-2/TRBV6-3 | many | CASTLRQGDTEAFF | TGTGCCAGCACTCTTAGACAGGGTGACACTGAAGCTTTCTTT
TRBJ1-2 | . | TRBV6-1 | many | CASSTGTARYTF | TGTGCCAGCAGTACGGGGACCGCTCGCTACACCTTC
TRBJ2-3 | . | TRBV5-1 | few | CASSLVGRSSDTQYF | TGCGCCAGCAGCTTGGTTGGGAGGTCCTCAGATACGCAGTATTTT
TRBJ2-7 | . | TRBV14 | . | CASSQGSRGEQYF | TGTGCCAGCAGCCAAGGTTCCCGAGGCGAGCAGTACTTC
TRBJ1-5 | . | TRBV30 | . | CAWSGTNSNQPQHF | TGTGCCTGGAGCGGGACAAATAGCAATCAGCCCCAGCATTTT
TRBJ2-1 | TRBD2 | TRBV10-1 | . | CATGLAGVGEQFF | TGCGCCACCGGACTAGCGGGAGTCGGTGAGCAGTTCTTC
TRBJ2-3 | TRBD1 | TRBV2 | few | CASSEVGQGPTDTQYF | TGTGCCAGCAGTGAAGTGGGACAGGGTCCCACAGATACGCAGTATTTT
TRBJ1-1 | . | TRBV7-2 | . | CASSLLAGRGYTEAFF | TGTGCCAGCAGCCTATTGGCGGGCAGGGGCTACACTGAAGCTTTCTTT
TRBJ1-1 | TRBD1 | TRBV3-1 | many | CASQRTGNTEAFF | TGTGCCAGCCAGAGGACAGGGAACACTGAAGCTTTCTTT
TRBJ2-7 | TRBD2 | TRBV20-1 | few | CSAKTSGDTYEQYF | TGCAGTGCTAAGACTAGCGGGGATACCTACGAGCAGTACTTC
TRBJ1-1 | . | TRBV7-2 | many | CASSHRRRVGTEAFF | TGTGCCAGCAGCCACCGGAGGAGGGTGGGCACTGAAGCTTTCTTT